This T cell receptor beta chain derives from a study of identical twins. TCRdb re-derived calls from the 5' RACE reads in MiXCR, one entry per CDR3 protein. The data hold hundreds of thousands of distinct CDR3 sequences, with approximately 18% observed a single time. This clonotype was observed a few times. This CDR3 region has 13 residues. The germline V gene has CDR1 LNHNV and CDR2 YYDKDF (reference sequence). With 10 bases removed from V and 6 bases from J, the gap between germline ends came to 16 bases. These data were also filed under a second study, of T cells expressing NK-cell markers.

This TCR derives from a woman aged 18-30 years in good health. The specimen sequenced was PBMCs. The chain recombines TRBV15 with TRBJ2-1, with D hard to call. The CDR3 nucleotides read TGTGCCATCCGACGGGTTTCGAGCAATGAGCAGTTCTTC. Protein product: CAIRRVSSNEQFF.